This passage covers 16 T cell receptor beta chains from one sample sequenced in a study of identical twins. TCRdb reprocessed the 5' RACE reads with MiXCR, giving one entry per CDR3 protein. The data hold 500,000 to 550,000 distinct CDR3 sequences, with roughly 21% observed a single time. The same data also went into a second study, on T cells expressing NK-cell markers.

The sequenced material came from CD4+ T cells sorted from blood. These receptors all come from a woman under 30 in good health.

A few counts support this clonotype. CDR3 nucleotides: TGCGCCAGCAGCTTGACCCTAGCGGCCTCCACAGATACGCAGTATTTT. It is translated as CASSLTLAASTDTQYF. The chain carries TRBV5-1 and TRBJ2-3; 7 nucleotides agree with TRBD2. In germline, CDR1 is SGHRS, CDR2 YFSETQ. The CDR3 contains 16 residues. The junction had 7 bases not matched to a gene; V was cut back by 1 base and J by 2 bases.

This rearrangement joins TRBV10-3 to TRBJ1-1, with D perhaps TRBD1 (5 bases). Germline V gene sequence: CDR1 ENHRY, CDR2 SYGVKD. Deletions cut 8 bases from V and 3 bases from J, with 16 bases between. The CDR3 runs 14 residues. The CDR3 region has the DNA TGTGCCATCGTAGCCGGGACTGCGGACACTGAAGCTTTCTTT. Translated: CAIVAGTADTEAFF.

This clonotype has a count of ten or more. This chain connects TRBV27 to TRBJ2-3, with TRBD2 matching 11 bases. The germline V gene encodes CDR1 MNHEY and CDR2 SMNVEV (reference sequence). The CDR3 runs to 15 residues. V was clipped by 5 bases and J by 2 bases; unmatched bases: 3. The CDR3 sequence is CASSALAGVTDTQYF. The CDR3 coding sequence is TGTGCCAGCAGTGCACTAGCGGGAGTCACAGATACGCAGTATTTT.

The chain is built from TRBV29-1 and TRBJ2-7, with D perhaps matching TRBD2 (6 bases). The CDR3 has 12 amino acids. V dropped 7 bases and J dropped 5 bases, with 15 bases sitting between them. The germline gives CDR1 SQVTM, CDR2 ANQGSEA. The CDR3: CSATGLTHEQYF. The DNA of the CDR3 is TGCAGCGCAACCGGACTAACCCACGAGCAGTACTTC.

This clonotype has more than one count but fewer than ten. The rearrangement joins TRBV6-1 to TRBJ1-4; a possible D gene is TRBD1 (5 bases). The CDR3 consists of 14 residues. Germline lookup yields CDR1 MNHNS and CDR2 SASEGT. V dropped 6 bases and J dropped 6 bases, with 14 bases sitting between them. The CDR3 protein is CASSRDLRDEKLFF. CDR3 DNA: TGTGCCAGCAGCAGGGACCTAAGAGATGAAAAACTGTTTTTT.

The CDR3: CASSQDRSLASPLAETQYF. As DNA, the CDR3 is TGCGCCAGCAGCCAAGATAGGAGTTTGGCTAGCCCCCTGGCCGAGACCCAGTACTTC. V is TRBV4-1 and J is TRBJ2-5; possible D gene TRBD2, 5 bases. The CDR3 consists of 19 residues. Germline assignment: CDR1 MGHRA and CDR2 YSYEKL. V was trimmed by 0 bases and J by 5 bases, leaving 25 bases between them.

This clonotype was observed a handful of times. The chain carries TRBV5-1 and TRBJ2-2, with TRBD2 identical over 10 bases. The CDR3 is 15 amino acids. V shed 4 bases, J shed 3 bases, and the junction held 3 bases outside the gene matches. Germline assignment: CDR1 SGHRS and CDR2 YFSETQ. The CDR3 region is CASSTLAGDTGELFF. In DNA form, the CDR3 reads TGCGCCAGCAGCACCCTAGCGGGGGACACCGGGGAGCTGTTTTTT.

This clonotype has at least ten counts. The chain links TRBV20-1 to TRBJ2-7, with a weak D call TRBD1 (5 bases). Per the germline V gene, CDR1 is DFQATT and CDR2 is SNEGSKA (reference sequence). Trimming took off 5 bases at V and 7 bases at J, with 9 bases between the two ends. CDR3 length: 10 residues. In DNA form, the CDR3 reads TGCAGTGCTTGGGGCGAGGAGCAGTACTTC. Protein sequence: CSAWGEEQYF.

This clonotype was picked up many times. The chain employs TRBV12-3 or TRBV12-4 and TRBJ2-4; 12 bases match TRBD2. Trimming at V came to 6 bases and at J to 7 bases, leaving 4 bases not matched to a gene. This CDR3 spans 14 amino acids. CDR3 nucleotides: TGTGCCAGCAGGCCGGGACTAGCGGGTAACATTCAGTACTTC. Translated, it gives CASRPGLAGNIQYF.

In this sample, this clonotype turned up many times. The V call is TRBV6-1, the J call TRBJ2-7; 7 bases match TRBD2. Germline CDR1 is MNHNS and CDR2 is SASEGT. The CDR3 has 15 residues. Unmatched junction bases numbered 7, after V lost 5 bases and J lost 0 bases. CDR3 sequence: CASSRRSSGSYEQYF. The CDR3 region has the DNA TGTGCCAGCAGTCGTCGATCTAGCGGCTCCTACGAGCAGTACTTC.

This clonotype was picked up a small number of times. The V call is TRBV20-1, the J call TRBJ2-4; no clear D. This CDR3 is 13 amino acids long. V was clipped by 1 base and J by 9 bases, with 13 bases between them. The V gene's germline CDR1 is DFQATT and CDR2 SNEGSKA (reference sequence). The CDR3 sequence: CSARVDGFGIQYF. The CDR3 nucleotides read TGCAGTGCTAGAGTTGACGGGTTCGGCATTCAGTACTTC.

This clonotype was seen more than once but under ten times. The chain combines TRBV20-1 with TRBJ1-1, with D possibly TRBD1 on 5 matching bases. V lost 6 bases to trimming and J lost 10 bases, with 15 bases between them. The CDR3 length is 11 residues. CDR1 and CDR2 (germline): DFQATT, SNEGSKA (reference sequence). The CDR3 loop is CSAPWQGGAFF. CDR3 sequence (DNA): TGCAGTGCGCCTTGGCAGGGAGGAGCTTTCTTT.

This clonotype was recorded many times. This chain links TRBV12-3 or TRBV12-4 with TRBJ2-1; D is perhaps TRBD2 (6 bases). The germline V and J ends were trimmed by 1 base and 0 bases, with 10 bases remaining between them. The CDR3 covers 16 residues. The CDR3 loop reads CASSLVAGFSYNEQFF. CDR3 nucleotides: TGTGCCAGCAGTTTAGTCGCGGGGTTCTCCTACAATGAGCAGTTCTTC.

The chain couples TRBV7-6 to TRBJ2-3, with a tentative D call TRBD1 (6 bases). V lost 4 bases, J lost 7 bases, and 15 bases lay in between. The CDR3 loop spans 14 amino acids. Looked up from germline, CDR1 is SGHVS and CDR2 is FNYEAQ. The CDR3 spells CASSSSPRGNTQYF. The CDR3 nucleotides read TGTGCCAGCAGCTCCAGTCCGAGGGGGAATACGCAGTATTTT.

V and J are TRBV29-1 and TRBJ2-3, with 9 bases lining up with TRBD2. The CDR3 spans 15 residues. Germline assignment: CDR1 SQVTM and CDR2 ANQGSEA. Trimming removed 5 bases from V and 0 bases from J; junction bases left unmatched: 6. This CDR3 reads CSVQRAGGSTDTQYF. In DNA, the CDR3 is TGCAGCGTTCAGCGAGCGGGGGGTAGCACAGATACGCAGTATTTT.

The chain has TRBV6-1 and TRBJ1-2; the D is unclear. The V gene's germline CDR1 is MNHNS and CDR2 SASEGT. CDR3 length equals 13 residues. The V gene lost 4 bases and the J gene lost 4 bases, with 10 bases spanning the gap. The CDR3 region is CASSAWKGYGYTF. CDR3 nucleotides: TGTGCCAGCAGTGCTTGGAAAGGCTATGGCTACACCTTC.